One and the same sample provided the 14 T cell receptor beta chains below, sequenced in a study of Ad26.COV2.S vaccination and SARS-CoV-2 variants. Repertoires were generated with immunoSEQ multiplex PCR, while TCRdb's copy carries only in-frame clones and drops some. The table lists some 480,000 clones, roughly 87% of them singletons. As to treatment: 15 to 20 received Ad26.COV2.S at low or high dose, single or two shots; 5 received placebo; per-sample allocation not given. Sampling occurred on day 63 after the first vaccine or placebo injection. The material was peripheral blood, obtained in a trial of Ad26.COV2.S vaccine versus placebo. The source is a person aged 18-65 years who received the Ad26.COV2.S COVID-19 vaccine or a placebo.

CDR3 coding DNA: TGTGCCAGCAGTTATCTTGAGAACACTGAAGCTTTCTTT. The encoded protein is CASSYLENTEAFF. The chain combines TRBV6-6 with TRBJ1-1, with D unresolved. V lost 3 bases and J lost 1, with 6 bases in between. The CDR3 runs 13 residues. In germline, CDR1 is MNHNY, CDR2 SVGAGI (reference sequence).

The CDR3 reads CAWSTGGSSYNSPLHF. As DNA, the CDR3 is TGTGCCTGGAGCACAGGGGGGAGCTCCTATAATTCACCCCTCCACTTT. V gene TRBV30 combines with J gene TRBJ1-6, with 8 bases identical to TRBD1. CDR1 and CDR2 (germline): GTSNPN, SVGIG (reference sequence). The CDR3 is made up of 16 amino acids. V was clipped by 3 bases and J by 0 bases; unmatched bases: 4.

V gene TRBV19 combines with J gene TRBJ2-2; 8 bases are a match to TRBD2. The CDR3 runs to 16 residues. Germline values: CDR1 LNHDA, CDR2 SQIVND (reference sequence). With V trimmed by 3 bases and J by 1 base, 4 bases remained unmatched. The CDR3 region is CASSMAGGLNTGELFF. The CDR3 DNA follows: TGTGCCAGTAGTATGGCGGGAGGCTTGAACACCGGGGAGCTGTTTTTT.

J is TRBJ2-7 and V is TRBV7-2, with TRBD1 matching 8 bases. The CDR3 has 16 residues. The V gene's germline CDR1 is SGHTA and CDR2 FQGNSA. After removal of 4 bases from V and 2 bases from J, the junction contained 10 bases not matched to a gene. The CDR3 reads CASSSDPGTGAYEQYF. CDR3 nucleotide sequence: TGTGCCAGCAGCTCAGACCCCGGGACAGGCGCCTACGAGCAGTACTTC.

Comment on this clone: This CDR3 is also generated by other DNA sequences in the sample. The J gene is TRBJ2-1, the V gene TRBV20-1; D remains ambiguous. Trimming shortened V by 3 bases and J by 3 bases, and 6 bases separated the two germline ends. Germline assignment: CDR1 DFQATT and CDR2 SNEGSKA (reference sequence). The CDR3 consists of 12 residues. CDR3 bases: TGCAGTGCTAGTTTGGGCTACAATGAGCAGTTCTTC. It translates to CSASLGYNEQFF.

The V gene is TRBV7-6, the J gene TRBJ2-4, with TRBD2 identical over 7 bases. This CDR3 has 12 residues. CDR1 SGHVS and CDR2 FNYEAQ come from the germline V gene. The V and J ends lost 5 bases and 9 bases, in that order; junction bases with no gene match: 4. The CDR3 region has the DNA TGTGCCAGCAGCCCTCCGGGGGGCATTCAGTACTTC. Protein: CASSPPGGIQYF. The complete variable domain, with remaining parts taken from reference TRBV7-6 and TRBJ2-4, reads GAGVSQSPRYKVTKRGQDVALRCDPISGHVSLYWYRQALGQGPEFLTYFNYEAQQDKSGLPNDRFSAERPEGSISTLTIQRTEQRDSAMYRCASSPPGGIQYFGAGTRLSVL.

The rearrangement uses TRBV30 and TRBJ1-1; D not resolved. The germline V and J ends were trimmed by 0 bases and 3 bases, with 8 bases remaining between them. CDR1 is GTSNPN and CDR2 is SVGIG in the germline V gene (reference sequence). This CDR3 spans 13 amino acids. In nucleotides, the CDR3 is TGTGCCTGGAGTGTATTGATCGACACTGAAGCTTTCTTT. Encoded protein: CAWSVLIDTEAFF. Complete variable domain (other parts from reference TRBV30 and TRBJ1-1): SQTIHQWPATLVQPVGSPLSLECTVEGTSNPNLYWYRQAAGRGLQLLFYSVGIGQISSEVPQNLSASRPQDRQFILSSKKLLLSDSGFYLCAWSVLIDTEAFFGQGTRLTVV.

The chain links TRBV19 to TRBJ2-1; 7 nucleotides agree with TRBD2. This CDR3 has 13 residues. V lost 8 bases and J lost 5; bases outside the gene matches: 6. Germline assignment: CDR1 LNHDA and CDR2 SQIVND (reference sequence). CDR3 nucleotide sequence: TGTGCCAGTTCGACTAGCCTAGACAATGAGCAGTTCTTC. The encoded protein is CASSTSLDNEQFF.

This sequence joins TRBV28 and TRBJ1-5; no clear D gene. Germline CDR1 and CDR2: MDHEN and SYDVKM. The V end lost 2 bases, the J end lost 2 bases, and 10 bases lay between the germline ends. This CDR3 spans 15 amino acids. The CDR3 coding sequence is TGTGCCAGCAGTTTAAGAGGGTTGGGCAATCAGCCCCAGCATTTT. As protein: CASSLRGLGNQPQHF. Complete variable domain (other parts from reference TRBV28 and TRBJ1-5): DVKVTQSSRYLVKRTGEKVFLECVQDMDHENMFWYRQDPGLGLRLIYFSYDVKMKEKGDIPEGYSVSREKKERFSLILESASTNQTSMYLCASSLRGLGNQPQHFGDGTRLSIL.

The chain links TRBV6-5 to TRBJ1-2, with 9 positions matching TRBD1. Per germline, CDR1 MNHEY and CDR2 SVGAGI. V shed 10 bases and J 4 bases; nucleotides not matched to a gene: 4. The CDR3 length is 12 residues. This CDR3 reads CATQDRGYGYTF. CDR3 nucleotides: TGTGCCACCCAGGACAGGGGCTATGGCTACACCTTC.

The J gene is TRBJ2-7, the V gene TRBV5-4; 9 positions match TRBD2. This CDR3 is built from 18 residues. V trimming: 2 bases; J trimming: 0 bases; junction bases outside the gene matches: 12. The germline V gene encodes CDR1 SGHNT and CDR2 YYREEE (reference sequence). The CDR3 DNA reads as TGTGCCAGCAGCTTACTAGGGGGCGGGAGGGCCCTCTCCTACGAGCAGTACTTC. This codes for CASSLLGGGRALSYEQYF.

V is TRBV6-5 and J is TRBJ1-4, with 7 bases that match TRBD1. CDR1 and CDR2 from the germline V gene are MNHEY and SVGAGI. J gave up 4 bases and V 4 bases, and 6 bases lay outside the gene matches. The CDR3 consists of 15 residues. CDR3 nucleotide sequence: TGTGCCAGCAGTTTAACCGGGACAGATAATGAAAAACTGTTTTTT. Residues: CASSLTGTDNEKLFF.

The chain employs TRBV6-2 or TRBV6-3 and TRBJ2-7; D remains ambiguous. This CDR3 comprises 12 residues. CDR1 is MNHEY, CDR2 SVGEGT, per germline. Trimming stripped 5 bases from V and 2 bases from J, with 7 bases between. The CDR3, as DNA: TGTGCCAGCAGTATTAGTACCTACGAGCAGTACTTC. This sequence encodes CASSISTYEQYF.

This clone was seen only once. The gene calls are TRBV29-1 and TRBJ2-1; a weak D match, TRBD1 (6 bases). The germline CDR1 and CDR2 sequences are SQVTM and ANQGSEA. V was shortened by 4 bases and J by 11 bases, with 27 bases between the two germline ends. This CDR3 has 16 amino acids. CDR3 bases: TGCAGCGTTGCCTGGGTACAGGGAGTTGGCTGGGAGCAGCAGTTCTTC. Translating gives CSVAWVQGVGWEQQFF.